Sequencing of this T cell receptor beta chain was carried out in a study of blood T cell repertoires in COVID-19. Study at large: The United States, Italy and Spain supplied acute and convalescent COVID-19 samples. PBMCs, B-cell-depleted T cells, or T cells were the source of the cDNA or gDNA that made up the material.

Between the trimmed V and J ends, which lost 3 bases and 7 bases, there was a span of 8 bases. The germline V gene encodes CDR1 SGHRS and CDR2 YFSETQ. There are 12 residues in the CDR3. In the authors' workflow: Reference gene primers were amplified, and this amplification served to estimate nucleated cell counts. Method: immunoSEQ multiplex PCR; TCRdb's copy keeps in-frame clones and lacks some. V and J calls plus clone size are reproduced from that table; the DNA served to infer D and trimming. The table records about 250,000 clones, 75% to 85% of them present only once. Specimen: peripheral blood. The clonotype comes from a man in his forties or fifties with COVID-19, enrolled during active disease. The chain carries TRBV5-1 and TRBJ2-1; D gene unclear. The CDR3 loop reads CASSSLGNEQFF. For the CDR3, the DNA is TGCGCCAGCAGCTCCCTAGGAAATGAGCAGTTCTTC.